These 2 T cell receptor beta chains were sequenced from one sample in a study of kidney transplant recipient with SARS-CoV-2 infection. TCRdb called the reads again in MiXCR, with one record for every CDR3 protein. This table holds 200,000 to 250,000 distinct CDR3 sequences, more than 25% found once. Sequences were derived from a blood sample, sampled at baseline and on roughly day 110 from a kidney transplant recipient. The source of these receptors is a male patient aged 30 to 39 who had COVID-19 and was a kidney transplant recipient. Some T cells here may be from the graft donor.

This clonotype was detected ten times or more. The CDR3 is CASSLQVTPEFASPLHF. The CDR3 bases are TGTGCCAGCAGTTTACAGGTAACACCGGAATTTGCTTCACCCCTCCACTTT. This chain links TRBV28 with TRBJ1-6; D gene uncertain. CDR1 is MDHEN and CDR2 is SYDVKM in the germline V gene. Trimming shortened V by 2 bases and J by 9 bases, and 20 bases separated the two germline ends. The CDR3 covers 17 residues.

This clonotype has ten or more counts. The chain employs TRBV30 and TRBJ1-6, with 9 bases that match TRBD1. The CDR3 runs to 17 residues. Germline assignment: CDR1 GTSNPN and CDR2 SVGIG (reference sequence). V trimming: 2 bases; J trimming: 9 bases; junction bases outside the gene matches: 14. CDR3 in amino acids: CAWSQPLRTGVGSPLHF. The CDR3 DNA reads TGTGCCTGGAGTCAACCCCTAAGGACAGGGGTGGGTTCACCCCTCCACTTT.